The clone carrying this T cell receptor beta chain has ten or more counts. It was RNA transcripts that yielded the amplified TCR beta CDR3 regions. Carried out on the TCR CDR3, a first-round RT-PCR used the HTBI primer set. One entry per CDR3 protein, called by TCRdb with MiXCR from the multiplex PCR reads. Altogether about 580,000 distinct CDR3 sequences are present, about 43% being singletons, with the ten largest covering approximately 7.5%. Trimming pared 3 bases from V and 2 bases from J, leaving 17 bases between. Looked up from germline, CDR1 is LNHDA and CDR2 is SQIVND (reference sequence). CDR3 length equals 16 residues. This entry is derived from a study of T cells in Graves' hyperthyroidism and ophthalmopathy. Graves' hyperthyroidism is called stable when ophthalmopathy does not progress within 18 months. Hyperthyroidism in the patients, aged 18 to 65, was newly diagnosed and under 2 months in duration.

The chain is built from TRBV19 and TRBJ2-7; possibly TRBD1 for D (5 bases). The sample comprised peripheral blood or thyroid tissue (not recorded which). This receptor was obtained from a woman aged 18-29 years with Graves' hyperthyroidism. CDR3: CASSISGTGFTYEQYF. DNA of the CDR3: TGTGCCAGTAGTATTTCCGGCACAGGCTTTACCTACGAGCAGTACTTC.